A selection of T cell receptor beta chains follows, all from one sample in a study of T-cell reconstitution after alpha-beta-depleted transplantation in children. Using its own MiXCR run on the PCR reads, TCRdb lists one record per CDR3 protein. The data contain about 340,000 distinct CDR3 sequences, 16% of them singletons. The sequencing here drew on PBMCs, mostly from graft donor cells, taken 360 days after TCRalphabeta/CD19-depleted stem cell transplant. These receptors all come from a male patient between 2 and 10 years old who had a stem cell transplant for acute lymphoblastic leukemia, so the T cells may come from the graft donor. CDR3s include the opening cysteine and the closing phenylalanine or tryptophan. The D gene is left open where the match is weak. The size entry is marked missing in some rows and otherwise reads once, few, many or a size class.

CDR3 length	J gene	D gene	V gene	clone size	CDR3 DNA	CDR3 protein
17	TRBJ1-5	TRBD1	TRBV28	many	TGTGCCAGCAGGCCGGGACAGGGCTATAGGGGAAATCAGCCCCAGCATTTT	CASRPGQGYRGNQPQHF
19	TRBJ2-7	TRBD2	TRBV4-3	few	TGCGCCAGCAGCCAATTTGCAGGGGCTAGCGGGAGAGGTTTCTACGAGCAGTACTTC	CASSQFAGASGRGFYEQYF
16	TRBJ2-3	TRBD2	TRBV4-3	few	TGCGCCAGCAGCCAGCTACTAGCGGCCAGCACAGATACGCAGTATTTT	CASSQLLAASTDTQYF
17	TRBJ2-4	-	TRBV12-3/TRBV12-4	few	TGTGCCAGCAGTTTGTGGCAGGGGCCCTTAGCCAAAAACATTCAGTACTTC	CASSLWQGPLAKNIQYF
12	TRBJ2-5	TRBD2	TRBV29-1	few	TGCAGCGTGTGCGGGAGGGGAGAGACCCAGTACTTC	CSVCGRGETQYF
16	TRBJ2-1	TRBD2	TRBV20-1	-	TGCAGTGCTAGATCCATGCGGGAGGTAGGGCACAATGAGCAGTTCTTC	CSARSMREVGHNEQFF
14	TRBJ2-3	-	TRBV9	few	TGTGCCAGCAGCGTAGAAACAGTTTTGGATACGCAGTATTTT	CASSVETVLDTQYF
13	TRBJ2-7	TRBD2	TRBV9	few	TGTGCCAGCAGCGTAATGGGAGGGCCGGAGCAGTACTTC	CASSVMGGPEQYF
17	TRBJ2-7	TRBD1	TRBV12-3/TRBV12-4	-	TGTGCCAGCAGTTTAAGGGACAGGGGGAAGGGCTCCTACGAGCAGTACTTC	CASSLRDRGKGSYEQYF
14	TRBJ1-6	-	TRBV28	-	TGTGCCAGCAGCCCACCGGGGGGTGGGTCACCCCTCCACTTT	CASSPPGGGSPLHF
15	TRBJ2-7	TRBD2	TRBV27	many	TGTGCCAGCAGTTCAGCGGGAGGGCAATCCTACGAGCAGTACTTC	CASSSAGGQSYEQYF
14	TRBJ2-4	TRBD2	TRBV9	-	TGTGCCAGCAGCGGAACCCTAGCGGGCCACATTCAGTACTTC	CASSGTLAGHIQYF
14	TRBJ2-5	-	TRBV20-1	many	TGCAGTGCTAGGCTAGCCGGACCGAAGGGGACCCAGTACTTC	CSARLAGPKGTQYF
13	TRBJ2-7	-	TRBV18	few	TGTGCCAGCTCACCATCCCTCTCCTACGAGCAGTACTTC	CASSPSLSYEQYF
14	TRBJ2-3	-	TRBV29-1	few	TGCAGCGTTGATCTCCTAGCTACCACAGATACGCAGTATTTT	CSVDLLATTDTQYF
15	TRBJ1-2	TRBD1	TRBV5-1	-	TGCGCCAGCAGCGCCGCCGGGACAGGGTTCTATGGCTACACCTTC	CASSAAGTGFYGYTF
14	TRBJ2-1	TRBD2	TRBV12-3/TRBV12-4	-	TGTGCCAGCAGTTTAACTAGCGGGGTCAATGAGCAGTTCTTC	CASSLTSGVNEQFF
17	TRBJ2-5	TRBD2	TRBV6-2/TRBV6-3	-	TGTGCCAGCAGTTACTCGAACCCGGGACTAGGATTAGAGACCCAGTACTTC	CASSYSNPGLGLETQYF
16	TRBJ2-3	TRBD2	TRBV12-3/TRBV12-4	few	TGTGCCAGCAGTTTATTAGAGGACAGCGGGAGGGATACGCAGTATTTT	CASSLLEDSGRDTQYF
13	TRBJ2-6	-	TRBV12-3/TRBV12-4	-	TGTGCCAGCAGCATAGTAGGGGCCAACGTCCTGACTTTC	CASSIVGANVLTF
16	TRBJ1-1	-	TRBV2	-	TGTGCCAGCAGTGAAGCGTTGGGACGGGCGAACACTGAAGCTTTCTTT	CASSEALGRANTEAFF
18	TRBJ2-5	-	TRBV28	-	TGTGCCAGCTCCTTACCGACGGCTAGCTCGGGTTACCAAGAGACCCAGTACTTC	CASSLPTASSGYQETQYF
13	TRBJ2-3	-	TRBV28	many	TGTGCCAGCACCCGGGGTGGCACAGATACGCAGTATTTT	CASTRGGTDTQYF